Below are 31 T cell receptor beta chains sequenced from a single sample in a study of blood T cells in healthy people across ages. The second PCR ran about 7 to 12 cycles with a sample-barcoded 5' primer and J-beta primers. TCRdb independently ran MiXCR on the 5' RACE reads; one entry per CDR3 protein. This sample yields 950,000 to 1,200,000 distinct CDR3 sequences, of which 30% to 40% are seen a single time; about an eighth belongs to the top ten. Sequencing used blood. These receptors were collected from a man aged 18 to 35 in good health.

The genes are TRBV12-3 or TRBV12-4 and TRBJ2-4; maybe TRBD1 (6 bases). The J call could be wrong; TRBJ2-7 is a better fit for the DNA end. There are 13 residues in the CDR3. CDR3 region: CASSHTGIYEQYF. As DNA, the CDR3 is TGTGCCAGCAGCCACACAGGGATCTACGAGCAGTACTTC.

There are many counts of this clonotype. The chain links TRBV10-3 to TRBJ2-5; D remains unclear. This CDR3 contains 18 residues. Germline CDR1 reads ENHRY; CDR2 reads SYGVKD. Trimming stripped 3 bases from V and 1 base from J, with 21 bases between. The CDR3 sequence is CAISDSNLGRAFQETQYF. The DNA of the CDR3 is TGTGCCATCAGTGACTCTAATTTAGGACGGGCGTTCCAAGAGACCCAGTACTTC.

The V call is TRBV24-1, the J call TRBJ2-1; D assignment may be TRBD1 or TRBD2 (5 bases each). Deletions cut 10 bases from V and 9 bases from J, with 15 bases between. Germline-derived CDR1 and CDR2 are KGHDR and SFDVKD. The CDR3 has 12 residues. This CDR3 is CATLLGDGEQFF. For the CDR3, the DNA is TGTGCCACACTCCTGGGGGACGGTGAGCAGTTCTTC.

This clonotype has ten or more counts. The V call is TRBV12-3 or TRBV12-4, the J call TRBJ2-1; D could derive from TRBD1 or TRBD2 (5 bases each). V lost 6 bases, J lost 7 bases, and 10 bases lay in between. CDR3 length: 12 residues. The CDR3 protein is CASSLGPNEQFF. The CDR3 DNA sequence: TGTGCCAGCAGCTTGGGACCAAATGAGCAGTTCTTC.

This clonotype was observed a few times. This chain joins TRBV10-3 and TRBJ1-2, with D perhaps matching TRBD1 (6 bases). The CDR3 is 15 amino acids. With 6 bases removed from V and 4 bases from J, the gap between germline ends came to 18 bases. CDR1 is ENHRY and CDR2 is SYGVKD in the germline V gene. The CDR3 sequence: CAISGSGDIPYGYTF. In DNA form, the CDR3 reads TGTGCCATCAGCGGCTCGGGGGACATCCCCTATGGCTACACCTTC.

About this clonotype itself: At one end the junction does not follow the germline gene, possibly because of a read error. For the CDR3, the DNA is TGTGCCAGCAGCCCCGGGACTAGCGGCGGCACAGATGCGCAGTATTTT. It encodes CASSPGTSGGTDAQYF. This sequence joins TRBV7-3 and TRBJ2-3, with 11 bases that match TRBD2. The CDR3 has 16 amino acids. Germline V gene data show CDR1 as SGHTA and CDR2 as FQGTGA. Combining the CDR3 with reference TRBV7-3 and TRBJ2-3 gives the whole variable domain GAGVSQTPSNKVTEKGKYVELRCDPISGHTALYWYRQSLGQGPEFLIYFQGTGAADDSGLPNDRFFAVRPEGSVSTLKIQRTERGDSAVYLCASSPGTSGGTDAQYFGPGTRLTVL.

This clonotype has more than one count but fewer than ten. This chain connects TRBV20-1 to TRBJ1-1; TRBD1 might be the D (5 bases). V lost 5 bases, J lost 2 bases, and 15 bases lay in between. CDR1 and CDR2 (germline): DFQATT, SNEGSKA (reference sequence). The CDR3 is 14 residues long. As DNA, the CDR3 is TGCAGTGCTGCCCCCGGGACGGCCAACACTGAAGCTTTCTTT. Encoded protein: CSAAPGTANTEAFF.

This clonotype was found many times. The V and J genes are TRBV4-2 and TRBJ2-1, with 9 bases fitting TRBD2. V lost 0 bases, J lost 9 bases, and 3 bases stayed unmatched. The CDR3 loop spans 14 amino acids. Germline assignment: CDR1 LGHNA and CDR2 YNFKEQ. The CDR3 is CASSQDGTSFEQFF. The CDR3 DNA reads TGTGCCAGCAGCCAAGATGGGACTAGCTTTGAGCAGTTCTTC.

The rearrangement links TRBV7-9 to TRBJ2-2, with D possibly being TRBD1 or TRBD2 (5 bases each). Germline CDR1 and CDR2: SEHNR and FQNEAQ (reference sequence). The CDR3 loop spans 15 amino acids. Trimming shortened V by 4 bases and J by 5 bases, and 14 bases separated the two germline ends. CDR3 nucleotide sequence: TGTGCCAGCAGCTATCCGGGACCACCAACCGGGGAGCTGTTTTTT. This translates into CASSYPGPPTGELFF.

The V gene is TRBV5-1, the J gene TRBJ1-2; 7 nucleotides agree with TRBD1. The CDR3 contains 16 residues. CDR1 is SGHRS and CDR2 is YFSETQ in the germline V gene. Trimming removed 0 bases from V and 4 bases from J; junction bases left unmatched: 9. The CDR3 bases are TGCGCCAGCAGCTTGGTCCAGACGACAGGGATCTATGGCTACACCTTC. This gives the protein CASSLVQTTGIYGYTF.

This clonotype was observed a handful of times. A much larger clonotype is one base distant, so this may be a read error. The CDR3 reads CASSQDGTYNEQYF. CDR3 bases: TGTGCCAGCAGCCAAGATGGAACTTACAATGAGCAGTACTTC. The chain has TRBV4-2 and TRBJ2-7; no clear D. This CDR3 spans 14 amino acids. The germline V and J ends were trimmed by 0 bases and 7 bases, with 13 bases remaining between them. CDR1 is LGHNA, CDR2 YNFKEQ, per germline.

Only a few counts were recorded for this clonotype. The chain combines TRBV20-1 with TRBJ2-7, with D possibly being TRBD2 (5 bases). This CDR3 contains 15 residues. With 1 base removed from V and 0 bases from J, the gap between germline ends came to 13 bases. Germline V gene sequence: CDR1 DFQATT, CDR2 SNEGSKA (reference sequence). The CDR3, as DNA: TGCAGTGCTAGAGCGGGGTCAGGCCTCTCCTACGAGCAGTACTTC. Its translation: CSARAGSGLSYEQYF.

The chain uses TRBV6-1 and TRBJ2-1; weak D call: TRBD1 (6 bases). The CDR3 is 13 amino acids. The germline gives CDR1 MNHNS, CDR2 SASEGT. V was shortened by 4 bases and J by 4 bases, with 8 bases between the two germline ends. In nucleotides, the CDR3 is TGTGCCAGCAGTGGGGACACTTACAATGAGCAGTTCTTC. Residues: CASSGDTYNEQFF.

This clonotype was observed a single time. One junction end disagrees with the germline gene, perhaps due to a read error. The chain has TRBV7-9 and TRBJ2-1, with 10 nucleotides matching TRBD2. The CDR3 is 17 amino acids. The germline gives CDR1 SEHNR, CDR2 FQNEAQ (reference sequence). Here the CDR3 reads CVSSFATSGRSYNEQFF. The DNA of the CDR3 is TGTGTCAGCAGCTTTGCGACTAGCGGGCGCTCCTACAATGAGCAGTTCTTC. The full variable domain, rest sourced from reference TRBV7-9 and TRBJ2-1, is DTGVSQNPRHKITKRGQNVTFRCDPISEHNRLYWYRQTLGQGPEFLTYFQNEAQLEKSRLLSDRFSAERPKGSFSTLEIQRTEQGDSAMYLCVSSFATSGRSYNEQFFGPGTRLTVL.

The chain joins TRBV20-1 to TRBJ2-3; 7 bases are a match to TRBD2. CDR1 is DFQATT and CDR2 is SNEGSKA in the germline V gene (reference sequence). With 4 bases clipped from V and 3 bases from J, the junction kept 7 bases outside the gene matches. The CDR3 has 14 residues. The CDR3 region has the DNA TGCAGTGCTACTGGCGGGGGTCGGACAGATACGCAGTATTTT. This codes for CSATGGGRTDTQYF.

This CDR3 reads CASSEYGSYEQYF. Written as DNA, the CDR3 is TGTGCCAGCAGTGAATACGGAAGCTACGAGCAGTACTTC. V and J are TRBV25-1 and TRBJ2-4; D is undetermined. The DNA end favors TRBJ2-7, so the J call may be wrong. CDR3 size: 13 residues. Per the germline V gene, CDR1 is MGHDK and CDR2 is SYGVNS.

The gene calls are TRBV7-9 and TRBJ2-6; D unresolved. Trimming stripped 4 bases from V and 8 bases from J, with 12 bases between. The CDR3 runs 14 residues. Germline assignment: CDR1 SEHNR and CDR2 FQNEAQ (reference sequence). The CDR3 reads CASSSALGTNVLTF. The CDR3 DNA reads as TGTGCCAGCAGCTCAGCTCTGGGGACCAACGTCCTGACTTTC.

The chain has TRBV7-9 and TRBJ2-1; possible D gene TRBD2, 5 bases. The CDR3 loop spans 14 amino acids. V was trimmed by 7 bases and J by 2 bases, leaving 12 bases between them. Germline V gene data show CDR1 as SEHNR and CDR2 as FQNEAQ (reference sequence). The CDR3 loop reads CASKPPGAYNEQFF. The CDR3 nucleotides are TGTGCCAGCAAACCCCCCGGGGCCTACAATGAGCAGTTCTTC.

The gene calls are TRBV9 and TRBJ2-5; no firm D call. The CDR3 length is 15 residues. Germline loops: CDR1 SGDLS, CDR2 YYNGEE. V was pared by 4 bases and J by 5 bases, with 18 bases between. This chain's CDR3 is CASSTTPTLGETQYF. CDR3 in DNA: TGTGCCAGCAGCACCACCCCTACCTTAGGGGAGACCCAGTACTTC.

This sequence joins TRBV5-1 and TRBJ2-3, with D possibly matching TRBD1 (6 bases). The V and J ends lost 4 bases and 2 bases respectively, with 11 bases between them. CDR1 and CDR2 from the germline V gene are SGHRS and YFSETQ. The CDR3 covers 14 residues. The CDR3 loop reads CASSLRDNTDTQYF. CDR3 in DNA: TGCGCCAGCAGCCTAAGGGACAACACAGATACGCAGTATTTT.

This chain connects TRBV12-3 or TRBV12-4 to TRBJ2-7, with D possibly matching TRBD2 (6 bases). Between the trimmed V and J ends, which lost 6 bases and 10 bases, there was a span of 22 bases. This CDR3 has 14 amino acids. CDR3 amino acids: CASSRDSSPGIQYF. CDR3 sequence (DNA): TGTGCCAGCAGCCGGGACTCCTCACCGGGAATTCAGTACTTC.

As regards this clonotype: A read error may produce the germline difference seen at one junction end. The rearrangement uses TRBV7-2 and TRBJ1-5; D uncertain. CDR1 and CDR2 (germline): SGHTA, FQGNSA. The CDR3 covers 15 residues. CDR3 sequence reads: CAGSLVGDSNQPQHF. The CDR3 DNA is TGTGCCGGCAGCTTAGTAGGCGATAGCAATCAGCCCCAGCATTTT.

The genes are TRBV24-1 and TRBJ2-3; D is unresolved. V lost 4 bases and J lost 2, with 12 bases in between. Germline values: CDR1 KGHDR, CDR2 SFDVKD. This CDR3 spans 15 amino acids. In DNA, the CDR3 is TGTGCCACCAGTGAAAACAGCGATTACACAGATACGCAGTATTTT. It specifies CATSENSDYTDTQYF.

This clonotype was recorded a few times. CDR3 amino acids: CASSYHSSQPQHF. The CDR3 DNA follows: TGTGCCAGCAGTTATCACAGTAGTCAGCCCCAGCATTTT. The V gene is TRBV6-2 or TRBV6-3, the J gene TRBJ1-5; D gene unclear. V was clipped by 3 bases and J by 6 bases, with 9 bases between them. The CDR3 has 13 amino acids. The germline V gene has CDR1 MNHEY and CDR2 SVGEGT.

The gene calls are TRBV20-1 and TRBJ1-2; D is uncertain. The length of the CDR3 is 14 residues. V gave up 0 bases and J gave up 1 base, with 9 bases separating them. Germline assignment: CDR1 DFQATT and CDR2 SNEGSKA (reference sequence). The chain's CDR3 is CSARDQTVNYGYTF. CDR3 coding DNA: TGCAGTGCTAGAGATCAAACAGTTAACTATGGCTACACCTTC.

Only a few counts were recorded for this clonotype. The chain combines TRBV6-2 or TRBV6-3 with TRBJ2-3; no definite D call. CDR1 MNHEY and CDR2 SVGEGT come from the germline V gene. The CDR3 sequence is 15 residues long. Trimming cost V 6 bases and J 0 bases, with 13 bases left between them. DNA of the CDR3: TGTGCCAGCAGACCCGCGTATGGGAGCACAGATACGCAGTATTTT. Translating it yields CASRPAYGSTDTQYF.

The chain is built from TRBV12-3 or TRBV12-4 and TRBJ2-7; D uncertain. The CDR3 runs to 11 residues. Trimming shortened V by 2 bases and J by 9 bases, and 8 bases separated the two germline ends. CDR3 bases: TGTGCCAGCAGTTTAACTGACCTGCAGTACTTC. Translating gives CASSLTDLQYF.

The chain joins TRBV12-5 to TRBJ1-2; unclear D gene. Trimming removed 0 bases at V and 12 bases at J, with 23 bases between. CDR1 LGHNT and CDR2 FRNRAP come from the germline V gene. There are 16 residues in the CDR3. The CDR3 sequence is CASGLVSEAGAGGNTF. The CDR3 DNA sequence: TGTGCTAGTGGTTTGGTATCTGAGGCGGGAGCCGGTGGGAACACCTTC.

The chain carries TRBV5-1 and TRBJ2-2; 12 bases map to TRBD2. This CDR3 region has 18 residues. Germline V gene data show CDR1 as SGHRS and CDR2 as YFSETQ. V lost 2 bases and J lost 4; bases outside the gene matches: 9. CDR3 in amino acids: CASSFQTSGGIITGELFF. CDR3 nucleotides: TGCGCCAGCAGCTTCCAGACTAGCGGGGGTATCATCACCGGGGAGCTGTTTTTT.

This clonotype has just a few counts. The chain has TRBV4-2 and TRBJ2-1; unclear D gene. The CDR3 is 16 amino acids. Germline loops: CDR1 LGHNA, CDR2 YNFKEQ. Trimming cost V 1 base and J 0 bases, with 10 bases left between them. The CDR3 coding sequence is TGTGCCAGCAGCCAAGTTTTTTCCAGCTCCTACAATGAGCAGTTCTTC. Amino acids: CASSQVFSSSYNEQFF.

The J gene is TRBJ1-2, the V gene TRBV14; D is ambiguous. Germline CDR1 and CDR2: SGHDN and FVKESK. The ends were cut back, 7 bases at V and 8 bases at J, with 17 bases in the middle. The CDR3 length is 13 residues. The CDR3 loop is CASIHPGLYGYTF. The CDR3 region has the DNA TGTGCCAGCATCCACCCCGGCCTATACGGCTACACCTTC.